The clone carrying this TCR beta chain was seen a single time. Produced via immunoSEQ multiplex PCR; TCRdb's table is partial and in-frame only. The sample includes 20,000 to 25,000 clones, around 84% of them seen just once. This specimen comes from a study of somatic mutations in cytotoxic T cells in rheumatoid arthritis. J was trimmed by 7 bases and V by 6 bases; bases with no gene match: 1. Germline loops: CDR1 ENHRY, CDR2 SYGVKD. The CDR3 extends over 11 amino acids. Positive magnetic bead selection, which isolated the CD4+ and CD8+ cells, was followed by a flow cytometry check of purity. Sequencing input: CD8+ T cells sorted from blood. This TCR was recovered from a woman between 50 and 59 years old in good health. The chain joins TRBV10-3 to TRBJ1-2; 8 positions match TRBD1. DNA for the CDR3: TGTGCCATCAGAGGACAGGGTGGCTACACCTTC. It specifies CAIRGQGGYTF.